This TCR beta chain was identified during a study of OX40 agonist ivuxolimab in advanced cancers. V lost 5 bases and J lost 3, with 17 bases in between. This CDR3 is built from 15 residues. Germline V lookup: CDR1 SGDLS, CDR2 YYNGEE. The protocol was immunoSEQ multiplex PCR, while the TCRdb copy is restricted to in-frame clones and leaves out a portion. The data hold approximately 77,000 clones, with approximately 85% observed a single time. The chain has TRBV9 and TRBJ2-5; TRBD1 is a possible D gene (5 bases). The sample here was CD4+ or CD8+ T cells sorted from blood, taken in a trial of the OX40 agonist ivuxolimab. The sequence derives from an adult with an advanced solid tumor such as melanoma, head and neck, liver or kidney cancer. CDR3: CASSPRGRVEETQYF. The CDR3 DNA follows: TGTGCCAGCAGTCCCCGTGGCAGGGTGGAAGAGACCCAGTACTTC.